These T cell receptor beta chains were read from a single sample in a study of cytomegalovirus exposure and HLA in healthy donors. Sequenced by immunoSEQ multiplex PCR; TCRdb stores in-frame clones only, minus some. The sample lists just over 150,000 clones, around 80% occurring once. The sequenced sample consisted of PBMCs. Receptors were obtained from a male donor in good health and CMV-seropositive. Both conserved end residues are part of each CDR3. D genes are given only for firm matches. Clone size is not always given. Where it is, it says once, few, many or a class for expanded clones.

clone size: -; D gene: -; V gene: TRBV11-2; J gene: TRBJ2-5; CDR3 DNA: TGTGCCAGCAGCCGCGAGGAGGGGACCCAGTACTTC; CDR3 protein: CASSREEGTQYF
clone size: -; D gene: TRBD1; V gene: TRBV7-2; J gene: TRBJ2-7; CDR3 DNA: TGTGCCAGCAGCTTCTTAGGACAGGGACTCTACGAGCAGTACTTC; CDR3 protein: CASSFLGQGLYEQYF
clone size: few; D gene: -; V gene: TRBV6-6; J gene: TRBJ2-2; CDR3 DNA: TGTGCCAGCAGTTACGGGCAGGCGGAGCTGTTTTTT; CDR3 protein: CASSYGQAELFF
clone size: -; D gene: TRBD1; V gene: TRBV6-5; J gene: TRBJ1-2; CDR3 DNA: TGTGCCAGCAGTCGCGGACAGGGGATAGATGGCTACACCTTC; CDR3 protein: CASSRGQGIDGYTF
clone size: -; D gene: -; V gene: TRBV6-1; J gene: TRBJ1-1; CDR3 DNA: TGTGCCAGCAGTGAGGGGGACTATGACACTGAAGCTTTCTTT; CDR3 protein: CASSEGDYDTEAFF
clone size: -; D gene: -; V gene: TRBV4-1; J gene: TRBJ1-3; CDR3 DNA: TGCGCCAGCAGCCAAGATTTAACAGGGTCGAGTCCGGACACCATATATTTT; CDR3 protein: CASSQDLTGSSPDTIYF
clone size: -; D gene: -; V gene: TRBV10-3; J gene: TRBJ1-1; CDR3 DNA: TGTGCCATCAGTGAGTTGGCAGATGAAGCTTTCTTT; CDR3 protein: CAISELADEAFF
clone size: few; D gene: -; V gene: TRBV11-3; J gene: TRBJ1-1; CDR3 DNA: TGTGCCAGCAGCTCCGGGCGGGGGCGAACTGAAGCTTTCTTT; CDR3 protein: CASSSGRGRTEAFF
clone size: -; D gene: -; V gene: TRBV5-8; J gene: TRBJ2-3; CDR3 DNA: TGTGCCAGCAGCCCGGGACTGTACACAGATACGCAGTATTTT; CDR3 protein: CASSPGLYTDTQYF
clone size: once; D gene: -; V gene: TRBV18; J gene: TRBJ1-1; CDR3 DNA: TGTGCCAGCTCCCGGGAATCAATTCGTTTCTTT; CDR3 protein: CASSRESIRFF
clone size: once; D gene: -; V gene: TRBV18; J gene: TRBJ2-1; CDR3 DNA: TGTGCCAGCTCAGAGGTTGAGCAGTTCTTC; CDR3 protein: CASSEVEQFF
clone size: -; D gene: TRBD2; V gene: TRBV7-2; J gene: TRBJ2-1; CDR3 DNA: TGTGCCAGCAGCCTCGGACTAGCGGGCAATGAGCAGTTCTTC; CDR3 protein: CASSLGLAGNEQFF
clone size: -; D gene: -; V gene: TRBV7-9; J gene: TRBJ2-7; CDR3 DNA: TGTGCCAGCAGCCCCGGGGTGGAACCTACGCAGCAGTACTTC; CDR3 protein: CASSPGVEPTQQYF
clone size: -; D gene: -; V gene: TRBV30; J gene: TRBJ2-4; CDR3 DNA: TGTGCCTGGAGTGTAAAGGGGATAGTTCAGTACTTC; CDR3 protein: CAWSVKGIVQYF
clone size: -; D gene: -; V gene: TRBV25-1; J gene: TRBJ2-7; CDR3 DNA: TGTGCCAGCAGTGAATCAGGAGAGGGCTACGAGCAGTACTTC; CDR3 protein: CASSESGEGYEQYF
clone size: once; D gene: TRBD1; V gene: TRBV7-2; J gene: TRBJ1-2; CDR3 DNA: TGTGCCAGCAGCGCTCAAAACCGGGACAGAAATGGCTACACCTTC; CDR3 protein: CASSAQNRDRNGYTF
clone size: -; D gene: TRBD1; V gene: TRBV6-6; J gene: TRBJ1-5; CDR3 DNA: TGTGCCAGCAAATACGACAGGGGGTTTCAGCCCCAGCATTTT; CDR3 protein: CASKYDRGFQPQHF
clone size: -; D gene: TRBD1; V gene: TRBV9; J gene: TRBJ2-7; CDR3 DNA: TGTGCCAGCAGCGTAGATGGGACAGGGGGTATCGACGAGCAGTACTTC; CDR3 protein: CASSVDGTGGIDEQYF
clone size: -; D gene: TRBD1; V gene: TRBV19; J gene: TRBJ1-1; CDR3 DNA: TGTGCCAGTTTCAGACAGGGGCCTATGAACACTGAAGCTTTCTTT; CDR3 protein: CASFRQGPMNTEAFF
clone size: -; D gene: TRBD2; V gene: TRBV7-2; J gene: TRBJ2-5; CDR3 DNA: TGTGCCAGCAGCTACGGACTAGCAGAGACCCAGTACTTC; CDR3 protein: CASSYGLAETQYF
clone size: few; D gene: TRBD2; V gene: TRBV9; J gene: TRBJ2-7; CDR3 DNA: TGTGCCAGCAGCGTCCGGACTAGCGGGACCTACGAGCAGTACTTC; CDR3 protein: CASSVRTSGTYEQYF
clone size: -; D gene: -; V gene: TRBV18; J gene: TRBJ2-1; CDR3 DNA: TGTGCCAGCTCACCTCCCGGGGGGCGTACCCTTGATGAGCAGTTCTTC; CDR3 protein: CASSPPGGRTLDEQFF
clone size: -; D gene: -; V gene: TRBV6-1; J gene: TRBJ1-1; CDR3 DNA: TGTGCCAGCAGTGAAGACAGACGGCTCACTGAAGCTTTCTTT; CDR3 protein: CASSEDRRLTEAFF
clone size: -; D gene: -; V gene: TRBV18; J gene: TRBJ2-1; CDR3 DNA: TGTGCCAGCTCACCAAGGCGCGTCGAGGATGAGCAGTTCTTC; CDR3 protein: CASSPRRVEDEQFF
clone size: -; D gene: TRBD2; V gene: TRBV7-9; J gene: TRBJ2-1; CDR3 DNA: TGTTCCAGCAGCTTAGAAGGAGCTAGCGGACCTTCCTACAATGAGCAGTTCTTC; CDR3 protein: CSSSLEGASGPSYNEQFF
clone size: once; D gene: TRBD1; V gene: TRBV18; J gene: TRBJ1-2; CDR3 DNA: TGTGCCAGCTCACCGGGACAGGGGGCCTATGGCTACACCTTC; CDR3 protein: CASSPGQGAYGYTF
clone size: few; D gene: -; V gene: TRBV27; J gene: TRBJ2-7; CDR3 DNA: TGTGCCAGCAGTCTTGGGAGGACCTACGAGCAGTACTTC; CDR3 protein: CASSLGRTYEQYF
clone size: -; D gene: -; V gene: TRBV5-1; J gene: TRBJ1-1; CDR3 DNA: TGCGCCAGCAACCGGGTGGGGCCCTCTCCCAAGAACACTGAAGCTTTCTTT; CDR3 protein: CASNRVGPSPKNTEAFF
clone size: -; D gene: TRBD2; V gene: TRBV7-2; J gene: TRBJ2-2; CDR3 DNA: TGTGCCAGCAGCTTACGGGGACTAGCGGGAGGGCCCTTCGGGGAGCTGTTTTTT; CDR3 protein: CASSLRGLAGGPFGELFF
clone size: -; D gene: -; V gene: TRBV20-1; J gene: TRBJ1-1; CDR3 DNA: TGCAGTGCTCACAACACAGCCGGAGCTTTCTTT; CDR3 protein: CSAHNTAGAFF
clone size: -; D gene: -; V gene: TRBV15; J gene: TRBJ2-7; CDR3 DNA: TGTGCCACCAGCAGATCCCAGATCTCCTCCTACGAGCAGTACTTC; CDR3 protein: CATSRSQISSYEQYF
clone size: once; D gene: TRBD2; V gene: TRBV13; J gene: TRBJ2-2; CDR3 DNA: TGTGCCAGCAGCCCTCCGGGACTAGCGGAGCACACCGGGGAGCTGTTTTTT; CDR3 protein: CASSPPGLAEHTGELFF
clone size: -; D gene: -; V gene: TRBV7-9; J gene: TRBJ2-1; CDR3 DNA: TGTTCCAGCAGCACAAACCGCATAGAGCGGAGAGAGTACAATGAGCAGTTCTTC; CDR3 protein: CSSSTNRIERREYNEQFF
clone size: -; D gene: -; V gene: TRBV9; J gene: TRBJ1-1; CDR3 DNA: TGTGCCAGCGATAGTGGGGGGGTGGGTGAAGCTTTCTTT; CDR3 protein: CASDSGGVGEAFF
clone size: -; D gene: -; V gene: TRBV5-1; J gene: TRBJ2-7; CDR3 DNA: TGCGCCAGCAGCTTGGACAGACAGGACGAGCAGTACTTC; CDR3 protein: CASSLDRQDEQYF
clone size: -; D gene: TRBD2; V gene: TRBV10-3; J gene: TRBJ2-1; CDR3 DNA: TGTGCCATCAGAGCTAGCGGAGGGAGGAATGAGCAGTTCTTC; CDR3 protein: CAIRASGGRNEQFF
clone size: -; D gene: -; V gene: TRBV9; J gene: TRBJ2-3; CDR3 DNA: TGTGCCAGCAGTCTAGGGAGAGTAGCGGAGTCTCGGAGGGCAGATACGCAGTATTTT; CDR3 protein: CASSLGRVAESRRADTQYF
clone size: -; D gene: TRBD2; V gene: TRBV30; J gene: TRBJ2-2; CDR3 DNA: TGTGCCTGGAGTGTAGCGGGAGGTTGGACCGGGGAGCTGTTTTTT; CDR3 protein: CAWSVAGGWTGELFF
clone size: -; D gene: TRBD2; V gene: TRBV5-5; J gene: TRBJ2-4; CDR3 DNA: TGTGCCAGCAGCCCGACTAGCGGGAGCGGCAAAAACATTCAGTACTTC; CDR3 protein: CASSPTSGSGKNIQYF
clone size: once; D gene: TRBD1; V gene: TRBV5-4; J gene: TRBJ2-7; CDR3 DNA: TGTGCCAGCAGCGTGGCACGGGACAGGGGCAACGAGCAGTACTTC; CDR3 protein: CASSVARDRGNEQYF
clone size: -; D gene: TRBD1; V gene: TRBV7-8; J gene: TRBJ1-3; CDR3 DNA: TGTGCCAGCAGCTTACGGACAGGGAGGAACACCATATATTTT; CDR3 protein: CASSLRTGRNTIYF
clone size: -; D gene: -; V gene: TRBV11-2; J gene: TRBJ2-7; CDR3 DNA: TGTGCCAGCAGCTTAGAGTTCCTTTTCGAGCAGTACTTC; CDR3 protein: CASSLEFLFEQYF
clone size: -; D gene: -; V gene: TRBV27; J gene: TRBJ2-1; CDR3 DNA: TGTGCCAGCAGTCCATCGGGGGGCAGCTCCTACAATGAGCAGTTCTTC; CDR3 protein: CASSPSGGSSYNEQFF
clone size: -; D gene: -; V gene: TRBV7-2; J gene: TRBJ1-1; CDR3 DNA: TGTGCCAGCAGCTCCGAGATAAAAGCTTTCTTT; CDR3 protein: CASSSEIKAFF
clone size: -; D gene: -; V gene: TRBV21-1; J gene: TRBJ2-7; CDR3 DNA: TGTGCCAGCAGCAAACCCAGGGACTCCTACGAGCAGTACTTC; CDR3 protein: CASSKPRDSYEQYF
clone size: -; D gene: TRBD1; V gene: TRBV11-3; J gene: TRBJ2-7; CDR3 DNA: TGTGCCAGCAGCTCGGGACAGGTAGTCTACGAGCAGTACTTC; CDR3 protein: CASSSGQVVYEQYF
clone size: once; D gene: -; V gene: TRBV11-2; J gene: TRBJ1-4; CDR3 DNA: TGTGCCAGCAGCTTAAGCCTATTGGAGGAAAAACTGTTTTTT; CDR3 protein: CASSLSLLEEKLFF
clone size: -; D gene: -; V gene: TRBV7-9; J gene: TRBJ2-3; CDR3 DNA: TGTTCCAGCAGCTTTTTAACAGGCACAGATACGCAGTATTTT; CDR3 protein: CSSSFLTGTDTQYF
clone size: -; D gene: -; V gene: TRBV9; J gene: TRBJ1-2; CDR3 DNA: TGTGCCAGCAGCGGCGGACAGACCTATGGCTACACCTTC; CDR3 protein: CASSGGQTYGYTF
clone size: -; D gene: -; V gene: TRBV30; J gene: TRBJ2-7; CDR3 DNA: TGTGCCTGGAGTGTACCCCCCTGGCGGGATTCCTACGAGCAGTACTTC; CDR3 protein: CAWSVPPWRDSYEQYF
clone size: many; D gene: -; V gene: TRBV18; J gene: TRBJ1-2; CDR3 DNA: TGTGCCAGCTCACCGGACATATATGGCTACACCTTC; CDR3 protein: CASSPDIYGYTF
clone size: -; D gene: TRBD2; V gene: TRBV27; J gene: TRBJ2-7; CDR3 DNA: TGTGCCAGCAGACAACTAGCGGGGAGCTCCTACGAGCAGTACTTC; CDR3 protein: CASRQLAGSSYEQYF
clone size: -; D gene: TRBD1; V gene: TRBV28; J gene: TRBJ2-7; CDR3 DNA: TGTGCCAGCAGGGGCTCCGGGACAGGGGTTTACGAGCAGTACTTC; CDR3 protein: CASRGSGTGVYEQYF